This T cell receptor beta chain was identified in a study of T cell responses to AZD1222 COVID-19 vaccine. Study observations and caveats: Repertoires were obtained solely post-peak T cell response. Vaccine-related CD4 TCRs covered spike, predominating at 160-218 and 743-854. Nearly half of unique spike-specific TCRs reportedly avoided B.1.351 and B.1.1.7 mutated regions.

Germline CDR1 reads LGHDT; CDR2 reads YNNKEL (reference sequence). The CDR3 runs 13 residues. V lost 1 base and J lost 6, with 9 bases in between. TCRdb keeps only in-frame clones here, not all; method: immunoSEQ multiplex PCR. The repertoire consists of 90,000 to 120,000 clones, with about nine tenths occurring once and the leading ten covering 3.5% to 4.5%. Concerning this clone itself: Its specificity is unknown.

The source of this sequence is an adult in good health. Sequencing used peripheral blood, obtained on day 0 of AZD1222 vaccination. This chain links TRBV3-1 (or the pseudogene TRBV3-2) with TRBJ1-2; D is ambiguous. The CDR3 loop reads CASSQAEPNGYTF. CDR3 bases: TGTGCCAGCAGCCAAGCTGAACCTAATGGCTACACCTTC.